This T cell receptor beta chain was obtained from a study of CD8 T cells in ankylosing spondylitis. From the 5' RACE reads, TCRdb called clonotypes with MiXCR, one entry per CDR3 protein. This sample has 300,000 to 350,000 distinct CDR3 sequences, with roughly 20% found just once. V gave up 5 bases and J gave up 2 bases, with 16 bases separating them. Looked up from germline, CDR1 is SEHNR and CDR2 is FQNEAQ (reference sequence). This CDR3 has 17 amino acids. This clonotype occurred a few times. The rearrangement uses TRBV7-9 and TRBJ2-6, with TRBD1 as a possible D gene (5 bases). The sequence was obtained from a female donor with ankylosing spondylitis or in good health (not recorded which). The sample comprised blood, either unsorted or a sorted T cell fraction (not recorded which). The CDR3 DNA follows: TGTGCCAGCAGCCGCTTTACTGGGGCAGCTGGGGCCAACGTCCTGACTTTC. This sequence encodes CASSRFTGAAGANVLTF. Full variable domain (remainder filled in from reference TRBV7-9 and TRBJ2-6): DTGVSQNPRHKITKRGQNVTFRCDPISEHNRLYWYRQTLGQGPEFLTYFQNEAQLEKSRLLSDRFSAERPKGSFSTLEIQRTEQGDSAMYLCASSRFTGAAGANVLTFGAGSRLTVL.